This entry lists 8 T cell receptor beta chains sequenced from one sample in a study of cytomegalovirus exposure and HLA in healthy donors. This table comes from immunoSEQ multiplex PCR, and its TCRdb copy is limited to in-frame clones, with some not included. The table has hundreds of thousands of clones, roughly 87% seen once; the top ten hold 2% to 2.5%. The source material was PBMCs. These receptors all come from a woman between 18 and 30 years old in good health and CMV-seropositive.

The genes are TRBV19 and TRBJ1-2; 10 bases align to TRBD1. The CDR3 has 17 residues. V lost 9 bases and J lost 4; bases outside the gene matches: 17. Germline CDR1 is LNHDA and CDR2 is SQIVND (reference sequence). The CDR3 protein is CASEGLLPGQGPYGYTF. As DNA, the CDR3 is TGTGCCAGCGAAGGATTGTTACCGGGACAGGGGCCCTATGGCTACACCTTC.

As regards this clone: Other nucleotide sequences in the sample specify the same CDR3. The V and J genes are TRBV27 and TRBJ2-3; D uncertain. CDR1 and CDR2 from the germline V gene are MNHEY and SMNVEV (reference sequence). The CDR3 contains 13 residues. V shed 3 bases and J shed 1 base, with 5 bases lying between them. The CDR3 DNA follows: TGTGCCAGCAGTTTGGGCGGCACAGATACGCAGTATTTT. Residues: CASSLGGTDTQYF.

The chain carries TRBV7-2 and TRBJ2-7; 11 nucleotides align to TRBD2. V trimming: 7 bases; J trimming: 6 bases; junction bases outside the gene matches: 11. Germline CDR1 SGHTA, CDR2 FQGNSA. The CDR3 consists of 15 residues. This CDR3 is CASIPLAGGPGEQYF. The CDR3, as DNA: TGTGCCAGCATCCCCTTAGCGGGAGGGCCGGGCGAGCAGTACTTC.

The DNA for the CDR3 is TGTGCCAGCAGTGGACAGGCAAACTATGGCTACACCTTC. Translating gives CASSGQANYGYTF. The gene calls are TRBV2 and TRBJ1-2; maybe TRBD1 (6 bases). The CDR3 length is 13 residues. V lost 4 bases, J lost 2 bases, and 8 bases lay in between. CDR1 and CDR2 from the germline V gene are SNHLY and FYNNEI.

The rearrangement uses TRBV5-1 and TRBJ2-1, with TRBD2 matching 11 bases. Germline V CDR1 and CDR2: SGHRS, YFSETQ. The CDR3 runs 20 residues. The V and J ends lost 0 bases and 8 bases, in that order; junction bases with no gene match: 19. The CDR3 DNA sequence: TGCGCCAGCAGCTTGGCGCTAGCGGGAGGACCTTCACCCCCTTCGGATGAGCAGTTCTTC. Translation: CASSLALAGGPSPPSDEQFF.

The chain carries TRBV28 and TRBJ1-5, with 7 bases matching TRBD1. Germline V gene data show CDR1 as MDHEN and CDR2 as SYDVKM. With 3 bases clipped from V and 0 bases from J, the junction kept 5 bases outside the gene matches. The CDR3 covers 16 residues. The DNA of the CDR3 is TGTGCCAGCAGTTTCAGCAGGGGGTATAGCAATCAGCCCCAGCATTTT. Protein: CASSFSRGYSNQPQHF.

A word on this clone: The junction departs from the called germline gene at one end, perhaps through a read error. The chain links TRBV13 to TRBJ2-4; D possibly corresponds to TRBD1 (6 bases). Germline assignment: CDR1 PRHDT and CDR2 FYEKMQ (reference sequence). There are 12 residues in the CDR3. The CDR3, as DNA: TGTGCCAGCAGCTTTGGGTCGAACAGGGAATCCTTC. Encoded protein: CASSFGSNRESF.

This clone has only a few counts. The chain joins TRBV2 to TRBJ2-5; D unclear. The V end lost 0 bases, the J end lost 4 bases, and 9 bases lay between the germline ends. Germline CDR1 SNHLY, CDR2 FYNNEI. The CDR3 length is 14 residues. The CDR3 coding sequence is TGTGCCAGCAGTGAAGCGCCACAGATAGAGACCCAGTACTTC. Amino acid sequence: CASSEAPQIETQYF. Using reference TRBV2 and TRBJ2-5 for the parts outside the CDR3, the full variable domain is EPEVTQTPSHQVTQMGQEVILRCVPISNHLYFYWYRQILGQKVEFLVSFYNNEISEKSEIFDDQFSVERPDGSNFTLKIRSTKLEDSAMYFCASSEAPQIETQYFGPGTRLLVL.